The 6 T cell receptor beta chains in this list originate from one sample, sequenced in a study of cytomegalovirus exposure and HLA in healthy donors. The study ran its PCR with 60 Vbeta and 13 Jbeta primers. Only in-frame clones appear in the TCRdb table, and some are missing; sequencing was by immunoSEQ multiplex PCR. The sample has more than 75,000 clones, around 75% seen once. Sequenced sample: PBMCs. These receptor sequences come from a woman aged 40-49 years in good health and CMV-seropositive.

The rearrangement joins TRBV12-5 to TRBJ1-2; D may be TRBD1 (6 bases). V was pared by 0 bases and J by 2 bases, with 7 bases between. This CDR3 has 14 amino acids. Germline V lookup: CDR1 LGHNT, CDR2 FRNRAP. In DNA form, the CDR3 reads TGTGCTAGTGGTTTGGTAGGACAGAACTATGGCTACACCTTC. Translating it yields CASGLVGQNYGYTF.

The chain joins TRBV19 to TRBJ2-1, with no clear D. The CDR3 is 14 amino acids. Germline V lookup: CDR1 LNHDA, CDR2 SQIVND (reference sequence). With 3 bases removed from V and 8 bases from J, the gap between germline ends came to 14 bases. CDR3 in amino acids: CASSISELSHEQFF. Written as DNA, the CDR3 is TGTGCCAGTAGTATTTCTGAGCTCTCTCATGAGCAGTTCTTC.

The chain combines TRBV2 with TRBJ2-1; TRBD2 agrees at 7 bases. Per germline, CDR1 SNHLY and CDR2 FYNNEI. The V segment lost 0 bases and the J segment 4 bases; nucleotides outside the gene matches: 3. This CDR3 region has 15 residues. In DNA, the CDR3 is TGTGCCAGCAGTGAAGCGGGACTATTATACAATGAGCAGTTCTTC. Its protein is CASSEAGLLYNEQFF.

The chain combines TRBV4-3 with TRBJ2-3, with a possible D match to TRBD1 (6 bases). Germline V gene data show CDR1 as LGHNA and CDR2 as YSLEER. CDR3 size: 17 residues. Trimming left V 1 base short and J 2 bases short, with 16 bases between. The CDR3 here is CASSQAKGQILTDTQYF. CDR3 nucleotide sequence: TGCGCCAGCAGCCAAGCCAAAGGACAGATTCTCACAGATACGCAGTATTTT.

The CDR3: CASKGAEEKLFF. The CDR3 nucleotides read TGTGCCTCCAAGGGGGCGGAAGAAAAACTGTTTTTT. The chain is built from TRBV5-5 and TRBJ1-4, with 7 bases matching TRBD1. This CDR3 is built from 12 residues. V shed 10 bases, J shed 8 bases, and the junction held 8 bases outside the gene matches. Germline V lookup: CDR1 SGHKS, CDR2 YYEKEE (reference sequence).

This chain uses TRBV7-9 with TRBJ2-2, with 8 bases identical to TRBD2. Losses at the gene ends were 4 bases for V and 5 bases for J; bases not matched to a gene: 12. The CDR3 is 17 amino acids. From germline, CDR1 is SEHNR and CDR2 FQNEAQ (reference sequence). The CDR3 region is CASSYSHSGTRTGELFF. CDR3 coding DNA: TGTGCCAGCAGCTACTCCCATAGCGGGACGCGGACCGGGGAGCTGTTTTTT. The complete variable domain, with remaining parts taken from reference TRBV7-9 and TRBJ2-2, reads DTGVSQNPRHKITKRGQNVTFRCDPISEHNRLYWYRQTLGQGPEFLTYFQNEAQLEKSRLLSDRFSAERPKGSFSTLEIQRTEQGDSAMYLCASSYSHSGTRTGELFFGEGSRLTVL.